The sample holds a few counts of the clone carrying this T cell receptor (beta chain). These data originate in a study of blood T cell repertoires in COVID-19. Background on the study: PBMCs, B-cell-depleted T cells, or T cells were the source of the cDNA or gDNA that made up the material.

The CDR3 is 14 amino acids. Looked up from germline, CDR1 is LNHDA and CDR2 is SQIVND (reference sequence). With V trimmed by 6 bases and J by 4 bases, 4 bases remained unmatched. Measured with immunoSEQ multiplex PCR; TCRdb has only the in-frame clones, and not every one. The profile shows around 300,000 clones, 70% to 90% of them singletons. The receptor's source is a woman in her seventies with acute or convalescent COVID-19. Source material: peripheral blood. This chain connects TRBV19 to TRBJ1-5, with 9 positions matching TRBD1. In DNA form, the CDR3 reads TGTGCCAGTAGATGGACAGGGGCTAATCAGCCCCAGCATTTT. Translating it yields CASRWTGANQPQHF. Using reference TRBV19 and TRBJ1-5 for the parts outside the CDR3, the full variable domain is DGGITQSPKYLFRKEGQNVTLSCEQNLNHDAMYWYRQDPGQGLRLIYYSQIVNDFQKGDIAEGYSVSREKKESFPLTVTSAQKNPTAFYLCASRWTGANQPQHFGDGTRLSIL.